The TCR beta chain described here comes from a study of blood T cell repertoires in COVID-19. In the study overall: Samples taken during acute and convalescent COVID-19 were collected in the United States, Italy and Spain. The cDNA or gDNA used as material had been derived from T cells, B-cell-depleted T cells, or PBMCs.

In the original analysis: The assay estimated nucleated cells by amplifying reference gene primers. Repertoires were generated with immunoSEQ multiplex PCR, while TCRdb's copy carries only in-frame clones and drops some. V, J and clone size were drawn from that table, and D and trimming were deduced from the DNA. The profile shows about 110,000 clones, about four fifths of them singletons. Trimming cost V 2 bases and J 4 bases; bases outside gene matches: 6. This CDR3 is built from 16 residues. The germline gives CDR1 PRHDT, CDR2 FYEKMQ (reference sequence). This clonotype was obtained from a woman in her 70s with acute or convalescent COVID-19. Specimen: peripheral blood. The gene calls are TRBV13 and TRBJ2-2; TRBD2 matches at 8 bases. The CDR3: CASSLWTSIFTGELFF. As DNA, the CDR3 is TGTGCCAGCAGCTTATGGACTAGCATCTTCACCGGGGAGCTGTTTTTT.